This TCR beta chain was found in a study of blood T cell repertoires in COVID-19. For the study at large: T cells, B-cell-depleted T cells, or PBMCs provided the cDNA or gDNA that served as material.

V lost 2 bases, J lost 7 bases, and 11 bases lay in between. The V gene's germline CDR1 is SGHTA and CDR2 FQGNSA. The CDR3 extends over 14 amino acids. Clones were read by immunoSEQ multiplex PCR, and TCRdb kept only the in-frame ones, dropping some. The data show 70,000 or so clones, 85% to 90% seen once. The chain uses TRBV7-2 and TRBJ2-2; D might be TRBD1 (6 bases). Sequenced: peripheral blood. This clonotype was sampled from a man aged 65 to 85 with active or convalescent COVID-19. The chain's CDR3 is CASSLSQGFGELFF. As DNA, the CDR3 is TGTGCCAGCAGCTTATCCCAGGGGTTCGGGGAGCTGTTTTTT. The full variable domain, its missing parts supplied by reference TRBV7-2 and TRBJ2-2, is GAGVSQSPSNKVTEKGKDVELRCDPISGHTALYWYRQSLGQGLEFLIYFQGNSAPDKSGLPSDRFSAERTGGSVSTLTIQRTQQEDSAVYLCASSLSQGFGELFFGEGSRLTVL.